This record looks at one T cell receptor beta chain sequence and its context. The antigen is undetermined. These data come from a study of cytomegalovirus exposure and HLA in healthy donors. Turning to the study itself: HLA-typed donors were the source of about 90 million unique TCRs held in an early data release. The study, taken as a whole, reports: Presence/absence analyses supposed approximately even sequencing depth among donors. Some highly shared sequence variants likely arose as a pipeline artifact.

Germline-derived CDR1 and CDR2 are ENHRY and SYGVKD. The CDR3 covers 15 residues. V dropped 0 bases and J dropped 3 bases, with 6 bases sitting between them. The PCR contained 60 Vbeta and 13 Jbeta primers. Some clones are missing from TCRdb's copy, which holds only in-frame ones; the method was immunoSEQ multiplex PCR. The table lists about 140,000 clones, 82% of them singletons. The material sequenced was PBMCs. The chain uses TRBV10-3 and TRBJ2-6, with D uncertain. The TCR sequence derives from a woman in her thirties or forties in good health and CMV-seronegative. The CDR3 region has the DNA TGTGCCATCAGTGAGTCGGCAGATGGGGCCAACGTCCTGACTTTC. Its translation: CAISESADGANVLTF.